A single sample gave rise to the 14 T cell receptor beta chains below, sequenced in a study of CD8 T cells in Susac syndrome. Reverse transcription of roughly 0.5 to 1 ug RNA used random hexamers. TCRdb called the immunoSEQ multiplex PCR reads again in MiXCR, with one record for every CDR3 protein. Here the sample spans about 300,000 distinct CDR3 sequences, around 92% being singletons. The sample consisted of CD4+ T cells from PBMCs. The receptors stem from a human donor with multiple sclerosis.

The chain links TRBV5-1 to TRBJ2-6; tentative D call: TRBD2 (5 bases). V was shortened by 0 bases and J by 2 bases, with 9 bases between the two germline ends. CDR1 is SGHRS and CDR2 is YFSETQ in the germline V gene. This CDR3 is 16 amino acids long. CDR3 residues: CASSLEGAAGANVLTF. The CDR3 region has the DNA TGCGCCAGCAGCTTGGAGGGAGCGGCTGGGGCCAACGTCCTGACTTTC. Together with reference TRBV5-1 and TRBJ2-6, the CDR3 gives the full variable domain: KAGVTQTPRYLIKTRGQQVTLSCSPISGHRSVSWYQQTPGQGLQFLFEYFSETQRNKGNFPGRFSGRQFSNSRSEMNVSTLELGDSALYLCASSLEGAAGANVLTFGAGSRLTVL.

This chain uses TRBV30 with TRBJ1-4; D is unresolved. The CDR3 length is 12 residues. V lost 3 bases to trimming and J lost 4 bases, with 6 bases between them. Germline V gene data show CDR1 as GTSNPN and CDR2 as SVGIG (reference sequence). The CDR3 DNA reads as TGTGCCTGGAGGGCTAATAATGAAAAACTGTTTTTT. Translation: CAWRANNEKLFF.

This chain connects TRBV12-3 or TRBV12-4 to TRBJ1-2; D is unresolved. V lost 4 bases and J lost 4, with 7 bases in between. This CDR3 has 12 residues. The CDR3 DNA reads TGTGCCAGCAGTTCGGGCGCCTATGGCTACACCTTC. Protein: CASSSGAYGYTF.

The chain couples TRBV12-3 or TRBV12-4 to TRBJ2-1, with D perhaps matching TRBD2 (5 bases). Trimming pared 1 base from V and 6 bases from J, leaving 13 bases between. The CDR3 runs to 15 residues. This chain's CDR3 is CASSLVGSRRNEQFF. The CDR3 DNA follows: TGTGCCAGCAGTTTAGTAGGGAGTCGACGCAATGAGCAGTTCTTC.

The V call is TRBV7-3, the J call TRBJ2-3, with D perhaps matching TRBD2 (5 bases). From germline, CDR1 is SGHTA and CDR2 FQGTGA. V was clipped by 0 bases and J by 1 base, with 14 bases between them. This CDR3 region has 17 residues. CDR3 DNA sequence: TGTGCCAGCAGCTTAACCCTCACTAGTAAGGGCACAGATACGCAGTATTTT. This sequence encodes CASSLTLTSKGTDTQYF.

CDR3 sequence reads: CAWSVGSSNQPQHF. The CDR3 coding sequence is TGTGCCTGGAGTGTAGGGTCTAGCAATCAGCCCCAGCATTTT. The chain couples TRBV30 to TRBJ1-5; D remains unclear. Trimming stripped 0 bases from V and 0 bases from J, with 6 bases between. The CDR3 has 14 residues. Looked up from germline, CDR1 is GTSNPN and CDR2 is SVGIG (reference sequence).

This chain uses TRBV5-1 with TRBJ1-1; D call uncertain. Per germline, CDR1 SGHRS and CDR2 YFSETQ. V was shortened by 4 bases and J by 2 bases, with 15 bases between the two germline ends. This CDR3 comprises 15 residues. In DNA, the CDR3 is TGCGCCAGCAGCCCGGAGGTGCTAAGTAACACTGAAGCTTTCTTT. Amino acid sequence: CASSPEVLSNTEAFF.

The table lists this clonotype with a few counts. J is TRBJ1-1 and V is TRBV4-3, with D tentatively TRBD1 (5 bases). Germline CDR1 and CDR2: LGHNA and YSLEER. The CDR3 extends over 13 amino acids. Deletions cut 6 bases from V and 1 base from J, with 9 bases between. Here the CDR3 reads CASSGQTNTEAFF. DNA of the CDR3: TGCGCCAGCAGTGGACAAACGAACACTGAAGCTTTCTTT.

The genes are TRBV7-9 and TRBJ1-5; D is perhaps TRBD1 (5 bases). The CDR3 spans 14 residues. Germline V lookup: CDR1 SEHNR, CDR2 FQNEAQ (reference sequence). V lost 4 bases, J lost 3 bases, and 10 bases lay in between. CDR3 in amino acids: CASSYGGDNQPQHF. The CDR3 DNA follows: TGTGCCAGCAGCTATGGGGGAGACAATCAGCCCCAGCATTTT. Together with reference TRBV7-9 and TRBJ1-5, the CDR3 gives the full variable domain: DTGVSQNPRHKITKRGQNVTFRCDPISEHNRLYWYRQTLGQGPEFLTYFQNEAQLEKSRLLSDRFSAERPKGSFSTLEIQRTEQGDSAMYLCASSYGGDNQPQHFGDGTRLSIL.

J is TRBJ2-3 and V is TRBV5-4; TRBD2 agrees at 10 bases. CDR1 is SGHNT and CDR2 is YYREEE in the germline V gene (reference sequence). This CDR3 contains 18 residues. Losses at the gene ends were 1 base for V and 4 bases for J; bases not matched to a gene: 12. CDR3 sequence (DNA): TGTGCCAGCAGCTTGTATGCTTCGGGAGCGGGAGGGCCAGATACGCAGTATTTT. Protein sequence: CASSLYASGAGGPDTQYF.

The rearrangement uses TRBV12-3 or TRBV12-4 and TRBJ2-1; D uncertain. Trimming took 6 bases from V and 5 from J, leaving 11 bases between them. CDR3 length equals 13 residues. CDR3 coding DNA: TGTGCCAGCAGCTCCTCGGTCCACAATGAGCAGTTCTTC. It encodes CASSSSVHNEQFF.

The V gene is TRBV23-1, the J gene TRBJ2-4; 14 bases match TRBD2. TRBV23-1 is flagged as an ORF with uncertain function. This CDR3 is built from 16 residues. J was trimmed by 7 bases and V by 2 bases; bases with no gene match: 4. CDR3 protein: CASSQGTSGSLNIQYF. The CDR3 nucleotides are TGCGCCAGCAGTCAAGGGACTAGCGGGAGCTTGAACATTCAGTACTTC.

The chain has TRBV19 and TRBJ2-5; 7 positions agree with TRBD2. There are 15 residues in the CDR3. Germline V gene lookup returns CDR1 LNHDA and CDR2 SQIVND (reference sequence). Losses at the gene ends were 7 bases for V and 3 bases for J; bases not matched to a gene: 11. The CDR3: CASTLRWGGEETQYF. CDR3 coding DNA: TGTGCCAGTACCCTACGGTGGGGGGGTGAAGAGACCCAGTACTTC.

This chain connects TRBV9 to TRBJ2-1; D gene uncertain. The V gene's germline CDR1 is SGDLS and CDR2 YYNGEE. The ends were cut back, 4 bases at V and 9 bases at J, with 14 bases in the middle. This CDR3 comprises 13 residues. For the CDR3, the DNA is TGTGCCAGCAGCCCAGTTCATAACAGTGAGCAGTTCTTC. This codes for CASSPVHNSEQFF.